The text below deals with one T cell receptor beta chain. The entry originates in a study of shared clonotypes between healthy human individuals. Trimming removed 7 bases from V and 2 bases from J; junction bases left unmatched: 2. Germline V gene sequence: CDR1 LNHDA, CDR2 SQIVND (reference sequence). The CDR3 covers 12 residues. TCRdb's table, derived via immunoSEQ multiplex PCR, lists solely in-frame clones and lacks some. Of some 2,500,000 clones listed, 90% to 95% are singletons. The V call is TRBV19, the J call TRBJ2-7; 7 bases match TRBD1. Material for sequencing was naive CD4+ T cells from PBMCs. Subset in this sample: CD45RA+ positively selected. The clonotype was recovered from a man between 18 and 35 years old in good health. Some clones in this sample may be carry-over from other donors' samples. CDR3 DNA sequence: TGTGCCAGTACAGGGGGAGCCTACGAGCAGTACTTC. Its protein product is CASTGGAYEQYF.